The source of this TCR beta chain is a study of cytomegalovirus exposure and HLA in healthy donors. A multiplex PCR was run with 60 Vbeta primers and 13 Jbeta primers. The data were produced by immunoSEQ multiplex PCR, yet TCRdb's version contains in-frame clones alone and is incomplete. The sample has roughly 110,000 clones; around 80% are singletons. Regarding the study as a whole: Among donors in an Asian-associated ancestry cluster, a later analysis reportedly found fewer N-insertions than the approximately 700-donor mean. The study flagged roughly 160 TCR beta chains as cytomegalovirus-associated.

This CDR3 contains 13 residues. The V end was cut by 5 bases, the J end by 6 bases, with 12 bases between. CDR1 is SGHNT, CDR2 YENEEA, per germline. As concerns this clone: The antigen is undetermined.

The sequence was obtained from a man between 60 and 75 years old in good health and CMV-seronegative. The rearrangement joins TRBV11-3 to TRBJ2-3; D is possibly TRBD2 (7 bases). Sequenced material: PBMCs. The CDR3 DNA follows: TGTGCCAGCAGCGCCCGGGGGGCCGATACGCAGTATTTT. This codes for CASSARGADTQYF. Looking up the rest from reference TRBV11-3 and TRBJ2-3 gives the full variable domain: EAGVVQSPRYKIIEKKQPVAFWCNPISGHNTLYWYLQNLGQGPELLIRYENEEAVDDSQLPKDRFSAERLKGVDSTLKIQPAELGDSAVYLCASSARGADTQYFGPGTRLTVL.